Described below is a single T cell receptor beta chain sequence and its context. Cohort assignment relied on participant-reported clinical history. Data came from immunoSEQ multiplex PCR; TCRdb stores just in-frame clones and leaves some out. In the table there are 250,000 to 350,000 clones, 90% of which are singletons. Germline lookup yields CDR1 MDHEN and CDR2 SYDVKM. This CDR3 comprises 15 residues. V lost 4 bases to trimming and J lost 2 bases; unmatched junction nucleotides: 5. The data are from a study of blood T cell repertoires in COVID-19. Across the study: Sites across the United States, Italy and Spain contributed samples from acute and convalescent COVID-19.

This clonotype was sampled from a woman under 40 who had recovered from COVID-19. Sequenced material: PBMCs or T cells enriched from blood (not recorded which). The rearrangement uses TRBV28 and TRBJ1-1; 9 nucleotides match TRBD1. The CDR3 sequence is CASSSTGGPNTEAFF. The CDR3 coding sequence is TGTGCCAGCAGTTCCACAGGGGGCCCTAACACTGAAGCTTTCTTT.